This is a list of T cell receptor beta chains from one sample in a study of blood T cells in healthy people across ages. TCRdb re-analysed the 5' RACE reads in MiXCR, keeping a single row per CDR3 protein. The data hold 730,000 or so distinct CDR3 sequences, with roughly 47% observed a single time. Sequencing was done on a sample of blood. These receptors were collected from an older woman in good health. Both conserved end residues are part of each CDR3. D genes are given only for firm matches. Clone size is stated in some rows and not others, as once, few, many or a class when expanded.

>few|TRBD2|TRBJ2-3|TRBV20-1
CSARERPIAGAPDTQYF
TGCAGTGCTAGGGAACGTCCGATAGCGGGAGCGCCAGATACGCAGTATTTT
>few|.|TRBJ2-5|TRBV3-1
CASGHEGRETQYF
TGTGCCAGCGGGCACGAAGGAAGGGAGACCCAGTACTTC
>.|TRBD2|TRBJ2-5|TRBV9
CASSGTSGKYEQYF
TGTGCCAGCAGCGGGACTAGCGGGAAGTATGAGCAGTACTTC
>.|.|TRBJ1-6|TRBV7-2
CASSLILNSPLHF
TGTGCCAGCAGCTTAATTCTCAATTCACCCCTCCACTTT
>.|.|TRBJ1-5|TRBV7-2
CASSLAGTYSKQPQHF
TGTGCCAGCAGCTTAGCGGGGACCTATAGCAAGCAGCCCCAGCATTTT
>.|.|TRBJ2-3|TRBV6-6
CASSYKQTYTDTQYF
TGTGCCAGCAGTTACAAACAGACTTACACAGATACGCAGTATTTT
>.|.|TRBJ2-5|TRBV3-1
CASSQDRQTQYF
TGTGCCAGCAGCCAAGATAGGCAGACCCAGTACTTC
>few|.|TRBJ2-1|TRBV7-6
CASSLPGAGYNEQFF
TGTGCCAGCAGCCTTCCAGGGGCGGGCTACAATGAGCAGTTCTTC
>few|.|TRBJ2-1|TRBV18
CASSYETASSYNEQFF
TGTGCCAGCTCCTACGAGACCGCGAGCTCCTACAATGAGCAGTTCTTC
>.|.|TRBJ2-1|TRBV6-1
CASSTRPDFYNEQFF
TGTGCCAGCAGTACGCGTCCGGACTTCTACAATGAGCAGTTCTTC
>.|.|TRBJ1-1|TRBV20-1
CSANLGPETEAFF
TGCAGTGCCAATCTGGGGCCGGAGACTGAAGCTTTCTTT
>.|TRBD2|TRBJ2-1|TRBV6-5
CASRSLAGDWGEQFF
TGTGCCAGCAGGTCGCTAGCGGGAGATTGGGGTGAGCAGTTCTTC
>many|TRBD2|TRBJ2-1|TRBV6-2/TRBV6-3
CASSYPLGGLAFNEQFF
TGTGCCAGCAGTTACCCTCTCGGCGGACTAGCGTTCAATGAGCAGTTCTTC
>.|.|TRBJ1-5|TRBV28
CASRDSYGGLLEDQPQHF
TGTGCCAGCAGGGACTCATACGGGGGCCTTCTCGAGGATCAGCCCCAGCATTTT
>.|.|TRBJ2-7|TRBV6-1
CASSPTRIANGQYF
TGTGCCAGCAGTCCTACTAGGATAGCGAACGGGCAGTACTTC
>.|TRBD1|TRBJ1-5|TRBV20-1
CSAQDRGLDQPQHF
TGCAGTGCCCAGGACAGGGGGCTTGATCAGCCCCAGCATTTT
>.|.|TRBJ2-5|TRBV5-1
CASSLMISRDAQETQYF
TGTGCCAGCAGTTTAATGATTTCCCGGGACGCACAAGAGACCCAGTACTTC
>few|.|TRBJ2-1|TRBV9
CASSPYGNEQFF
TGTGCCAGCAGCCCCTACGGCAATGAGCAGTTCTTC
>.|.|TRBJ1-1|TRBV20-1
CSAISRRYMNTEAFF
TGCAGTGCTATCTCACGGCGTTATATGAACACTGAAGCTTTCTTT
>many|TRBD2|TRBJ2-7|TRBV7-2
CASSSSSGRFLKEQYF
TGTGCCAGCAGCTCTTCTAGCGGGAGGTTTCTAAAGGAGCAGTACTTC
>.|.|TRBJ2-1|TRBV27
CASIPGGTYNEQFF
TGTGCCAGCATACCGGGTGGAACCTACAATGAGCAGTTCTTC
>few|.|TRBJ2-2|TRBV24-1
CATSNRDTGELFF
TGTGCCACCAGTAACAGGGACACCGGGGAGCTGTTTTTT
>.|TRBD2|TRBJ2-1|TRBV5-1
CASSSSLAGSGEQFF
TGCGCCAGCAGCTCGTCCCTAGCGGGGTCGGGTGAGCAGTTCTTC
>many|.|TRBJ2-3|TRBV7-2
CASSRVGADTQYF
TGTGCCAGCAGCAGAGTTGGTGCAGATACGCAGTATTTT
>.|.|TRBJ1-1|TRBV20-1
CSARVEMNTEAFF
TGCAGTGCTAGAGTGGAAATGAACACTGAAGCTTTCTTT
>once|.|TRBJ2-7|TRBV7-2
CASGLGQSSYEQYF
TGTGCCAGCGGCTTAGGACAAAGCTCCTACGAGCAGTACTTC
>.|TRBD2|TRBJ2-2|TRBV20-1
CSASVVLAGVNTGELFF
TGCAGTGCTAGTGTTGTACTAGCGGGAGTAAACACCGGGGAGCTGTTTTTT
>.|TRBD2|TRBJ2-1|TRBV12-3/TRBV12-4
CASRAGTSLGNEQFF
TGTGCCAGCAGAGCCGGGACTAGCCTTGGGAATGAGCAGTTCTTC
>.|TRBD2|TRBJ2-3|TRBV20-1
CSVSSGVVDTQYF
TGCAGTGTATCTAGCGGGGTGGTAGATACGCAGTATTTT
>few|.|TRBJ2-5|TRBV7-9
CASSSPWVGVETQYF
TGTGCCAGCAGCTCGCCGTGGGTAGGTGTGGAGACCCAGTACTTC
>few|TRBD2|TRBJ2-2|TRBV5-1
CASTTTAGEHTGELFF
TGCGCCAGCACGACGACAGCGGGGGAGCACACCGGGGAGCTGTTTTTT
>.|.|TRBJ2-3|TRBV10-3
CAIGDFTDTQYF
TGTGCCATCGGGGACTTCACAGATACGCAGTATTTT
>.|.|TRBJ2-1|TRBV6-1
CASSELGDYYNEQFF
TGTGCCAGCAGTGAGCTGGGCGACTACTACAATGAGCAGTTCTTC
>few|.|TRBJ2-7|TRBV28
CASSLTGFYEQYF
TGTGCCAGCAGTTTAACAGGCTTCTACGAGCAGTACTTC
>.|TRBD2|TRBJ2-7|TRBV13
CASSSSGTSGSFYEQYF
TGTGCCAGCAGCTCGTCCGGAACTAGCGGGAGTTTCTACGAGCAGTACTTC
>.|TRBD1|TRBJ1-1|TRBV6-1
CAGMRGQGEAFF
TGTGCCGGGATGCGGGGACAGGGTGAAGCTTTCTTT